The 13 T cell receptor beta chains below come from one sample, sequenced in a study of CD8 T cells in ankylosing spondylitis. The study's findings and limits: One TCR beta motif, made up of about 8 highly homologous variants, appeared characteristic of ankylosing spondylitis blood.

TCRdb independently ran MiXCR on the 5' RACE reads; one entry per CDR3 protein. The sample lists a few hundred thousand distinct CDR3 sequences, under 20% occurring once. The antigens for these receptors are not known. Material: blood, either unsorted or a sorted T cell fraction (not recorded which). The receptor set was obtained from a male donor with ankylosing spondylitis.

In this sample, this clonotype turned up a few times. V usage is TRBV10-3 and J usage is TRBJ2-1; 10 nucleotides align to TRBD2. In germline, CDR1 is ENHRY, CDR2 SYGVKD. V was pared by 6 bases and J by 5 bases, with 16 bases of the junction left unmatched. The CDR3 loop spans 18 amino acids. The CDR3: CAISPWASGGPGDNEQFF. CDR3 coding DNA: TGTGCCATCAGCCCTTGGGCTAGCGGGGGACCTGGGGACAATGAGCAGTTCTTC.

The CDR3 spells CASSPGLAGGPRTGELFF. The CDR3 DNA sequence: TGTGCCAGCAGCCCGGGACTAGCGGGAGGGCCGAGAACCGGGGAGCTGTTTTTT. The genes are TRBV7-6 and TRBJ2-2, with 16 nucleotides matching TRBD2. The CDR3 totals 18 residues. Trimming removed 5 bases from V and 5 bases from J; junction bases left unmatched: 8. Looked up from germline, CDR1 is SGHVS and CDR2 is FNYEAQ.

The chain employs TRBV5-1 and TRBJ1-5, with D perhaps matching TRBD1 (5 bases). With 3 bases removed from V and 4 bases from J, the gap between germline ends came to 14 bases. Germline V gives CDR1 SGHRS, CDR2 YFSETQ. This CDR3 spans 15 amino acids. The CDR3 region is CASSYGGLSNQPQHF. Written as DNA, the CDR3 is TGCGCCAGCAGCTATGGGGGTCTGTCTAATCAGCCCCAGCATTTT.

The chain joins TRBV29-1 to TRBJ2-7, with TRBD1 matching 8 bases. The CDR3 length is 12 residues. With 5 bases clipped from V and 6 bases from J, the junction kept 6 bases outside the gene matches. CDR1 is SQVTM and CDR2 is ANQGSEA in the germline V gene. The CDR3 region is CSVQGGTGEQYF. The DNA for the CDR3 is TGCAGCGTTCAAGGTGGGACAGGCGAGCAGTACTTC.

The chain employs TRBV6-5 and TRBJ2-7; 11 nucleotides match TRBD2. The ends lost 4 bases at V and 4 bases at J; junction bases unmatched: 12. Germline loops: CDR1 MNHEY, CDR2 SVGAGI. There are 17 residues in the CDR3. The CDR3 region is CASSLGRTSGRRYEQYF. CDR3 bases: TGTGCCAGCAGTTTGGGTCGAACTAGCGGGAGAAGGTACGAGCAGTACTTC.

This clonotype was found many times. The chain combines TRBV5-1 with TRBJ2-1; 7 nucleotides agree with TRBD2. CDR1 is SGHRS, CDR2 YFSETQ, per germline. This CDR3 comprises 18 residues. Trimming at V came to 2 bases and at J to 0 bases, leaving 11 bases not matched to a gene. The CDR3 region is CASSFGPGGVGSYNEQFF. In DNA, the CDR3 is TGCGCCAGCAGCTTTGGCCCGGGGGGAGTCGGCTCCTACAATGAGCAGTTCTTC.

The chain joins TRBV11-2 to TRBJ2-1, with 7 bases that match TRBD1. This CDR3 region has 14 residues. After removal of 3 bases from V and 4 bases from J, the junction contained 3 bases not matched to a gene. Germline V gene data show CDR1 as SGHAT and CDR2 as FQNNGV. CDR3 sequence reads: CASSLGQIYNEQFF. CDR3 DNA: TGTGCCAGCAGCTTGGGACAGATTTACAATGAGCAGTTCTTC.

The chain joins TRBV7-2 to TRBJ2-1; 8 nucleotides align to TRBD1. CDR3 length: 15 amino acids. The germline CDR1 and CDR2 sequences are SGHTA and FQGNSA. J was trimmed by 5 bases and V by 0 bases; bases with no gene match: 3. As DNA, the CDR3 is TGTGCCAGCAGCTTAGCGAAGACAGGGGACAATGAGCAGTTCTTC. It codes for CASSLAKTGDNEQFF.

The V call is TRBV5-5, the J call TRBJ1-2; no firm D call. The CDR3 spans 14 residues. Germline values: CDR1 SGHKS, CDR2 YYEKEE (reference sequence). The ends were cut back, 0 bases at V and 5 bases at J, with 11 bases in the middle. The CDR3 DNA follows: TGTGCCAGCAGCTTGGCCCACAGCATATATGGCTACACCTTC. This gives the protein CASSLAHSIYGYTF.

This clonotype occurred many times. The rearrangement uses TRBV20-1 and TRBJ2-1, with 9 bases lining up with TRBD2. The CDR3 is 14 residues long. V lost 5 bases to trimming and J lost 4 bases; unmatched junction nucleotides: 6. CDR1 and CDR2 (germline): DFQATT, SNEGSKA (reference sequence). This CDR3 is CSAPLAGTYNEQFF. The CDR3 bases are TGCAGTGCTCCTCTAGCGGGAACATACAATGAGCAGTTCTTC.

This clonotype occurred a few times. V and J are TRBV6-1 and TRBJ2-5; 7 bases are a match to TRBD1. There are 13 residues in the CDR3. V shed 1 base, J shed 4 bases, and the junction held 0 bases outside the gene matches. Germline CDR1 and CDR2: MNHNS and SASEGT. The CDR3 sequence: CASSEDRGETQYF. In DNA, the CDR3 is TGTGCCAGCAGTGAAGACAGGGGAGAGACCCAGTACTTC.

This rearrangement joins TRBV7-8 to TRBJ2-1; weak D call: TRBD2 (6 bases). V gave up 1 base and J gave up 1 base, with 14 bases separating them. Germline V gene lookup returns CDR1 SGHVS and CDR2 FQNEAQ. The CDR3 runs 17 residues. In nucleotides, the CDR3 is TGTGCCAGCAGCTTAGGGAGGGTCCTCTCGTCCTACAATGAGCAGTTCTTC. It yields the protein CASSLGRVLSSYNEQFF. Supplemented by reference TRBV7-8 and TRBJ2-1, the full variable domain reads GAGVSQSPRYKVAKRGQDVALRCDPISGHVSLFWYQQALGQGPEFLTYFQNEAQLDKSGLPSDRFFAERPEGSVSTLKIQRTQQEDSAVYLCASSLGRVLSSYNEQFFGPGTRLTVL.

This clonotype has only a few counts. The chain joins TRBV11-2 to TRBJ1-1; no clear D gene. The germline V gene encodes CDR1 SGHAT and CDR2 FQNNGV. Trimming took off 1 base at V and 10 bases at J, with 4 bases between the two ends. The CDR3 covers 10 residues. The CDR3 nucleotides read TGTGCCAGCAGCTTAGTCCGAGCTTTCTTT. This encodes CASSLVRAFF.